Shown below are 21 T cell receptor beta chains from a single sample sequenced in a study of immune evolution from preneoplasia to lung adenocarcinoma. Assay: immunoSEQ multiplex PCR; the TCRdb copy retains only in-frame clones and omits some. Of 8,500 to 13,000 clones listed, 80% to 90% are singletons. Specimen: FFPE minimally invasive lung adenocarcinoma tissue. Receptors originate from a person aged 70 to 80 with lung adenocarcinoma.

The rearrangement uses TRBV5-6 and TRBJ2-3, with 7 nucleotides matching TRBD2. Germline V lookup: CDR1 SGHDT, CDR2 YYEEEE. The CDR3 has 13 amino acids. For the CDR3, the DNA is TGTGCGGCTAGCGGCCATAGCACAGATACGCAGTATTTT. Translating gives CAASGHSTDTQYF.

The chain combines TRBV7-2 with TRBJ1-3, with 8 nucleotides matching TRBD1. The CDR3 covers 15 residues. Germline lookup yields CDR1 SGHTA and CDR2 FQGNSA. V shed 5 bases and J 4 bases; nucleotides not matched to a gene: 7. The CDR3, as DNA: TGTGCCAGCAGCGCCGACAGGGACAGGGGAAACACCATATATTTT. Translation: CASSADRDRGNTIYF.

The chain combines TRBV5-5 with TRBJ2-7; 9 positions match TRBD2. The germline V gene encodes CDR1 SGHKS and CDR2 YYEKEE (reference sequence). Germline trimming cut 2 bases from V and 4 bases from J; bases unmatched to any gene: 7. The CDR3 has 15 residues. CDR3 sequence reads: CASSFFAGGPYEQYF. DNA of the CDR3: TGTGCCAGCAGCTTCTTCGCGGGAGGGCCTTACGAGCAGTACTTC. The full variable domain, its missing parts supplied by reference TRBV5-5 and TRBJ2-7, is DAGVTQSPTHLIKTRGQQVTLRCSPISGHKSVSWYQQVLGQGPQFIFQYYEKEERGRGNFPDRFSARQFPNYSSELNVNALLLGDSALYLCASSFFAGGPYEQYFGPGTRLTVT.

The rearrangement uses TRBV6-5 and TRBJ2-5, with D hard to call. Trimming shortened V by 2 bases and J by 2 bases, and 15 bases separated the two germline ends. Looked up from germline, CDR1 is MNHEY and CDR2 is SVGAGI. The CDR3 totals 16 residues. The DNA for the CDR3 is TGTGCCAGCAGTTACGGAGTTACCCCCGGGCAAGAGACCCAGTACTTC. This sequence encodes CASSYGVTPGQETQYF.

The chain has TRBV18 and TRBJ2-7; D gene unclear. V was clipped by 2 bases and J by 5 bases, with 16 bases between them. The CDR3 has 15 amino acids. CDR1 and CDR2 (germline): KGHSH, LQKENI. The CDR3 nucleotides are TGTGCCAGCTCACCAAGAGGACGATCTATCGACGAGCAGTACTTC. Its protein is CASSPRGRSIDEQYF.

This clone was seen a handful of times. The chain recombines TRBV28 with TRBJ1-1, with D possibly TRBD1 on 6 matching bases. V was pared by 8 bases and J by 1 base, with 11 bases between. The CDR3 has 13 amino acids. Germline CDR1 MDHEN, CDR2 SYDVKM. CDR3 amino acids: CASGDTTNTEAFF. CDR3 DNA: TGTGCCAGCGGGGACACTACGAACACTGAAGCTTTCTTT. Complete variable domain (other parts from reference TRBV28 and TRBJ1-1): DVKVTQSSRYLVKRTGEKVFLECVQDMDHENMFWYRQDPGLGLRLIYFSYDVKMKEKGDIPEGYSVSREKKERFSLILESASTNQTSMYLCASGDTTNTEAFFGQGTRLTVV.

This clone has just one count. The CDR3 DNA is TGTGCCAGCTGCGCTTTGAATGGACAGCGAGATACGCAGTATTTT. This codes for CASCALNGQRDTQYF. V is TRBV2 and J is TRBJ2-3; tentative D call: TRBD1 (6 bases). The CDR3 runs to 15 residues. Germline lookup yields CDR1 SNHLY and CDR2 FYNNEI. Trimming took 8 bases from V and 5 from J, leaving 20 bases between them.

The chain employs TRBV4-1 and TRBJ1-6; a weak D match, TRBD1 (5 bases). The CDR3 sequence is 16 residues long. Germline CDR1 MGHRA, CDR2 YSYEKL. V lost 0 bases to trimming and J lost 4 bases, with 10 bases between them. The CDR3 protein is CASSQDGTAYNSPLHF. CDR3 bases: TGCGCCAGCAGCCAAGATGGGACCGCATATAATTCACCCCTCCACTTT.

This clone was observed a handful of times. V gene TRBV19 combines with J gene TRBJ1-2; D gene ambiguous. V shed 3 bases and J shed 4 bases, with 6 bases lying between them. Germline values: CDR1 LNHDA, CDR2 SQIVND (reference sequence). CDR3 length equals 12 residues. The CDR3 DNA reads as TGTGCCAGTAGTATTGATCGCTATGGCTACACCTTC. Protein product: CASSIDRYGYTF.

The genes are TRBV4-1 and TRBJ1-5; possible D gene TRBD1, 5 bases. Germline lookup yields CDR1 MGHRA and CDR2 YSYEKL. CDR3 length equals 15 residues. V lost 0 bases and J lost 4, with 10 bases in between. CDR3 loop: CASSQEGTYNQPQHF. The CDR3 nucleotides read TGCGCCAGCAGCCAAGAGGGGACGTATAATCAGCCCCAGCATTTT.

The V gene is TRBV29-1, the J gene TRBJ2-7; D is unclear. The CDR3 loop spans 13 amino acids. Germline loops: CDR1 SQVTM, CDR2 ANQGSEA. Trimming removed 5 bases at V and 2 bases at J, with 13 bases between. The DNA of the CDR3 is TGCAGCGTTCAATTAGCAGCAACCTACGAGCAGTACTTC. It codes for CSVQLAATYEQYF.

This CDR3 reads CASSPILAGGSDTQYF. DNA of the CDR3: TGCGCCAGCAGCCCCATACTAGCGGGGGGCTCAGATACGCAGTATTTT. The genes are TRBV5-1 and TRBJ2-3, with 12 bases fitting TRBD2. Trimming at V came to 4 bases and at J to 4 bases, leaving 7 bases not matched to a gene. The CDR3 is 16 amino acids. Germline CDR1 is SGHRS and CDR2 is YFSETQ.

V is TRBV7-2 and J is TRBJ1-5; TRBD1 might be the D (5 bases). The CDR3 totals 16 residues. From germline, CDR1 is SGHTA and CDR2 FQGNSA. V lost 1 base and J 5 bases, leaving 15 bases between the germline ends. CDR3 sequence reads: CASSLEAGWGDQPQHF. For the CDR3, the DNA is TGTGCCAGCAGCTTAGAGGCGGGGTGGGGGGATCAGCCCCAGCATTTT.

The CDR3 bases are TGTGCCATCAGTGAGCAGACAGACTATGGCTACACCTTC. It translates to CAISEQTDYGYTF. The rearrangement uses TRBV10-3 and TRBJ1-2, with TRBD1 as a possible D gene (5 bases). V was shortened by 2 bases and J by 3 bases, with 7 bases between the two germline ends. The germline CDR1 and CDR2 sequences are ENHRY and SYGVKD. The CDR3 is 13 residues long.

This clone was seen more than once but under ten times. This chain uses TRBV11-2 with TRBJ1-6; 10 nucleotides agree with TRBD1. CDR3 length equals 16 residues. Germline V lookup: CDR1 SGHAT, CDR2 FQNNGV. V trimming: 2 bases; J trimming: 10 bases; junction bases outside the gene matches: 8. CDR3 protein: CASSLIPGTGESPLHF. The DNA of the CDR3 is TGTGCCAGCAGCTTAATACCGGGGACAGGGGAATCACCCCTCCACTTT.

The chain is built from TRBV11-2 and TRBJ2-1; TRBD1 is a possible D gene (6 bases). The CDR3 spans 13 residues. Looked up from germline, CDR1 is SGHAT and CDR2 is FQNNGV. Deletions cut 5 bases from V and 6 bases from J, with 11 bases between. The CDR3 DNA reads TGTGCCAGCAGCACCGACAGGCCCAATGAGCAGTTCTTC. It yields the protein CASSTDRPNEQFF. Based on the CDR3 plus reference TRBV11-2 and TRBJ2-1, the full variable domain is EAGVAQSPRYKIIEKRQSVAFWCNPISGHATLYWYQQILGQGPKLLIQFQNNGVVDDSQLPKDRFSAERLKGVDSTLKIQPAKLEDSAVYLCASSTDRPNEQFFGPGTRLTVL.

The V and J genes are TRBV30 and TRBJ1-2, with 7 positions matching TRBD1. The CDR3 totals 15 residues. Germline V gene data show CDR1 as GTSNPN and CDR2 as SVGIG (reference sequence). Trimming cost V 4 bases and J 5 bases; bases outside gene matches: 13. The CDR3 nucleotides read TGTGCCTGGACGGAGCTACAGGGGTCGAGGTATGGCTACACCTTC. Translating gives CAWTELQGSRYGYTF.

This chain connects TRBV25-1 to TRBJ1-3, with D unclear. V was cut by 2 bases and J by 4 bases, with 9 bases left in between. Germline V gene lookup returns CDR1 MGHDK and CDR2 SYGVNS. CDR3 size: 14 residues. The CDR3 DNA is TGTGCCAGCAGTGAAGAGAAGACCGGAAACACCATATATTTT. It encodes CASSEEKTGNTIYF.

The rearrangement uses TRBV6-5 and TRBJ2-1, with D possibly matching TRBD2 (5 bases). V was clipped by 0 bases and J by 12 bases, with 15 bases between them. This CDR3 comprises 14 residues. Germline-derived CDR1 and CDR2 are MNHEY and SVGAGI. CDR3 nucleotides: TGTGCCAGCAGTTACTCGACCCAAGCGGCGGTGCAGTTCTTC. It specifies CASSYSTQAAVQFF.

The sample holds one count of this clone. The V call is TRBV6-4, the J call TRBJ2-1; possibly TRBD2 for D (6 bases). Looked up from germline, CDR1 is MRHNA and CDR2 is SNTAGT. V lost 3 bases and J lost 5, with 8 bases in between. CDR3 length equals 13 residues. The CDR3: CASSDTSHNEQFF. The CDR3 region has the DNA TGTGCCAGCAGTGATACTAGCCACAATGAGCAGTTCTTC.

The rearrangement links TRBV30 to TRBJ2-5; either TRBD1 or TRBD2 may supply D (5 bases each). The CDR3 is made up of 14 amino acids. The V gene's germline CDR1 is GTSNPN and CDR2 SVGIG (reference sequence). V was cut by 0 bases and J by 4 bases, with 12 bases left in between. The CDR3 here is CAWSVSGSVETQYF. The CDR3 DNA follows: TGTGCCTGGAGTGTTTCAGGGAGCGTAGAGACCCAGTACTTC.